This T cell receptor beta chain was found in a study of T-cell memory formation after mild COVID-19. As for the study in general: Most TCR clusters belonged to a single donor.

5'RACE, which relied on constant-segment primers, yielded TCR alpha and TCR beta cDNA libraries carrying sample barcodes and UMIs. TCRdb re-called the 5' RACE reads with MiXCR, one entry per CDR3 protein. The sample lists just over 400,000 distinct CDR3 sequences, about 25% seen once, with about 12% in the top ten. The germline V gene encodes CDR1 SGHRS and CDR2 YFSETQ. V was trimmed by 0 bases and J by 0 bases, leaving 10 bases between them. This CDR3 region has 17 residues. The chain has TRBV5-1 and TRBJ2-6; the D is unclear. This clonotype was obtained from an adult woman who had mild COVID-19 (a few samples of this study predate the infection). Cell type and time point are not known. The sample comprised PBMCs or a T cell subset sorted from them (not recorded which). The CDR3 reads CASSLASSSSGANVLTF. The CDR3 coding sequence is TGCGCCAGCAGCTTGGCAAGCTCGAGCTCTGGGGCCAACGTCCTGACTTTC.